This T cell receptor beta chain was sequenced for a study of shared clonotypes between healthy human individuals. This clone appeared a single time. Antigen specificity is unknown. Deep-level assay runs were performed. Sequenced by immunoSEQ multiplex PCR; TCRdb stores in-frame clones only, minus some. Here the sample spans around 700,000 clones, about 90% being singletons. Naive CD8 isolation took CD45RO-negative cells positively selected for CCR7 and excluded terminally differentiated effector memory CD45RA+ cells. The study, taken as a whole, reports: The four-donor shared clonotypes exceeded non-shared clonotypes in generation probability, with non-shared ones scoring lower.

Germline values: CDR1 DFQATT, CDR2 SNEGSKA (reference sequence). This CDR3 region has 10 residues. Trimming removed 3 bases at V and 6 bases at J, with 5 bases between. V usage is TRBV20-1 and J usage is TRBJ1-2; D uncertain. The TCR sequence derives from a man aged 25 to 40 in good health. Specimen: naive CD8+ T cells sorted from blood. The CDR3 reads CSASYNGYTF. For the CDR3, the DNA is TGCAGTGCTAGTTACAATGGCTACACCTTC.